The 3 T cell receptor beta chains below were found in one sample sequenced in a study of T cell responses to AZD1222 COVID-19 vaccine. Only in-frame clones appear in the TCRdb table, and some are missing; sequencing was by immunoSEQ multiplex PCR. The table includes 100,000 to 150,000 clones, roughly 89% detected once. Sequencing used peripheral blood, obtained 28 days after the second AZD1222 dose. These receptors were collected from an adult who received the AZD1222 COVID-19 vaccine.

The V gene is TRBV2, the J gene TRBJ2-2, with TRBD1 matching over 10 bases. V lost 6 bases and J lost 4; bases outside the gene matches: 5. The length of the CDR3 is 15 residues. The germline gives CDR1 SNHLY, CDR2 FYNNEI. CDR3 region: CASRKRTGGTGELFF. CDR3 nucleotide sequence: TGTGCCAGCAGGAAACGGACAGGGGGCACCGGGGAGCTGTTTTTT.

The DNA of the CDR3 is TGTGCCAGCAGCCAAGATGGACTAGCGGGGCTAGACAATGAGCAGTTCTTC. Encoded protein: CASSQDGLAGLDNEQFF. The chain has TRBV4-2 and TRBJ2-1; 12 positions match TRBD2. Germline CDR1 is LGHNA and CDR2 is YNFKEQ. V lost 0 bases, J lost 5 bases, and 5 bases stayed unmatched. The CDR3 loop spans 17 amino acids.

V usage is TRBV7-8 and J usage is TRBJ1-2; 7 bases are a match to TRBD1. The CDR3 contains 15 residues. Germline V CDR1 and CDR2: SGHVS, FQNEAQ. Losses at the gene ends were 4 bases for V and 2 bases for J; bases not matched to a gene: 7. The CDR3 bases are TGTGCCAGCAGCTCTCGACAGGGAGGGAACTATGGCTACACCTTC. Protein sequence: CASSSRQGGNYGYTF.